This paragraph covers one T cell receptor beta chain sequence. The antigen is not known. The data originate from a study of CD8+CD57+ T cells in acquired aplastic anemia. Looking at the study overall: Sorted cells (CD4+ and CD8+) yielded DNA amounts that averaged approximately 3.1 ug.

General study results and limits: Found in both controls and patients were around 29 CD8+ CDR3 sequences.

By flow cytometry, patients selected for sequencing had shown an expansion of CD8+CD57+ cells. Blood sampling was performed on the patients, and none of them had received therapy by then. TCR beta VDJ combinations and CDR3 sequences were profiled from genomic DNA. One entry per CDR3 protein results from TCRdb running MiXCR on the reads. The sample has about 180,000 distinct CDR3 sequences; approximately 48% are singletons. This CDR3 is 13 amino acids long. Germline CDR1 reads SGHVS; CDR2 reads FNYEAQ. V shed 5 bases and J shed 7 bases, with 14 bases lying between them. Material for sequencing was sorted CD4+, CD8+, or CD8+CD57+ T cells (not recorded which) from PBMCs. The V gene is TRBV7-6, the J gene TRBJ2-5; D not certain. The receptor's source is a human donor with aplastic anemia. CDR3: CASSIGSRGTQYF. Written as DNA, the CDR3 is TGTGCCAGCAGCATCGGGTCCCGTGGGACCCAGTACTTC.